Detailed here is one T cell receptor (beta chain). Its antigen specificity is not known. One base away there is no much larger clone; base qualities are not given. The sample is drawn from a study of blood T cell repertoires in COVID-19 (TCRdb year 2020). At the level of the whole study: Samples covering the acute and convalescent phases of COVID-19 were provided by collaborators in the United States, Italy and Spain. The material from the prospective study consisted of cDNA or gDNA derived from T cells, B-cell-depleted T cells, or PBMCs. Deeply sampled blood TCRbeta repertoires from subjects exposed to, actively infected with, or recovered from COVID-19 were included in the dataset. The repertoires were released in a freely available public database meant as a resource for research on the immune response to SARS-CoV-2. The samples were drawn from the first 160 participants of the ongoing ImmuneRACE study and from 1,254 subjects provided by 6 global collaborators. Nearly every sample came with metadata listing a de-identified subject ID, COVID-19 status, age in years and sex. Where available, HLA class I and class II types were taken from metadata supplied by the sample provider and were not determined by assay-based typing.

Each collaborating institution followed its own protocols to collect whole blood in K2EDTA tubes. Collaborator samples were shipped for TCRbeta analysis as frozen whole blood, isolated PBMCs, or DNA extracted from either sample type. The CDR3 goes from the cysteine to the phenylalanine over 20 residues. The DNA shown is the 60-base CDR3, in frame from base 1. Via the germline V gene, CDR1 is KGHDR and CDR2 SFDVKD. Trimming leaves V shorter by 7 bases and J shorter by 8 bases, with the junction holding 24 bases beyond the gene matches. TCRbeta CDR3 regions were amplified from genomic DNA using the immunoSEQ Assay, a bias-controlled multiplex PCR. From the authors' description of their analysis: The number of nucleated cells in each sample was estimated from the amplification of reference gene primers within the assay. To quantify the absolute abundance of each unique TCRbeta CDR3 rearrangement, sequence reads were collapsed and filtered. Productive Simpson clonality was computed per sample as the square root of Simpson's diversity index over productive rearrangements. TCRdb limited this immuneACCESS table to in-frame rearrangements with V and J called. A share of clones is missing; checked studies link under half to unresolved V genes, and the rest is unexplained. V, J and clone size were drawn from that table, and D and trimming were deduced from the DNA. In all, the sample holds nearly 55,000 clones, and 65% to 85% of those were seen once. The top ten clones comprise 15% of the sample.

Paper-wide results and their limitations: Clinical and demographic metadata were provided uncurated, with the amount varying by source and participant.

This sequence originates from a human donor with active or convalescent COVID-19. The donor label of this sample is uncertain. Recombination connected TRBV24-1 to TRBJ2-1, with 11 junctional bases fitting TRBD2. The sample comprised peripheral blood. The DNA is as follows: TGTGCCACCAGCGACGCGAGGCCCGTGACTAAGGGACTAGCGGTCGATGAGCAGTTCTTC. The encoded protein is CATSDARPVTKGLAVDEQFF.